This is a list of T cell receptor beta chains from one sample in a study of CD8 T cells in Susac syndrome. TCRdb redid the calling of the immunoSEQ multiplex PCR reads with MiXCR, one entry per CDR3 protein. The profile shows some 200,000 distinct CDR3 sequences, 80% to 95% of them singletons. Sequencing was done on a sample of CD8+ T cells from PBMCs. The receptors originated from a human donor with multiple sclerosis. The CDR3 runs from the conserved cysteine through the conserved F or W. D genes are given only for firm matches. Size tells how often a clone was seen (once, few, many) or the class of an expanded clone, and some rows leave it out.

D gene,V gene,clone size,J gene,CDR3 DNA,CDR3 protein
.,TRBV19,.,TRBJ1-1,TGTGCCAGTACCCGAGGGGGGACTGAAGCTTTCTTT,CASTRGGTEAFF
TRBD2,TRBV19,.,TRBJ2-1,TGTGCCAGTAGTAAAAGCGGGAGCTCCTACAATGAGCAGTTCTTC,CASSKSGSSYNEQFF
.,TRBV19,.,TRBJ2-5,TGTGCCAGTAGTATAGGTTTCAGGGGAGAGACCCAGTACTTC,CASSIGFRGETQYF
.,TRBV13,.,TRBJ1-4,TGTGCCAGCAGCTTACGCACCGGGGCAGCTAATGAAAAACTGTTTTTT,CASSLRTGAANEKLFF
.,TRBV29-1,once,TRBJ2-5,TGCAGCGTTGAAGCCCCCCGAAGGGACCCCGCCGGCGTTCGATGGGGGACCCAGTACTTC,CSVEAPRRDPAGVRWGTQYF
.,TRBV6-2/TRBV6-3,.,TRBJ2-7,TGTGCCAGCAGTTTTGAGGACGCATCCTACGAGCAGTACTTC,CASSFEDASYEQYF
.,TRBV30,.,TRBJ1-1,TGTGCCTGGAGCCTACAGGGATACACTGAAGCTTTCTTT,CAWSLQGYTEAFF
.,TRBV14,.,TRBJ2-7,TGTGCCAGCAGCCAAGACCGGGGTCCCTACGAGCAGTACTTC,CASSQDRGPYEQYF
.,TRBV5-1,.,TRBJ1-1,TGCGCCAGCAGTATTTTCCTCGGTGCAGCGGACACTGAAGCTTTCTTT,CASSIFLGAADTEAFF
TRBD2,TRBV11-2,.,TRBJ2-5,TGTGCCAGCAGCATAGGACTAGCAGAAAAAGAGACCCAGTACTTC,CASSIGLAEKETQYF
.,TRBV15,once,TRBJ1-4,TGTGCCACCAGAGCTCAGATTAATGAAAAACTGTTTTTT,CATRAQINEKLFF
.,TRBV19,.,TRBJ1-6,TGTGCCAGTAAATTTGGCTCCTATAATTCACCCCTCCACTTT,CASKFGSYNSPLHF
.,TRBV13,.,TRBJ1-1,TGTGCCAGCAGCTTAAGGAACTCTGAAGCTTTCTTT,CASSLRNSEAFF
.,TRBV10-1,once,TRBJ1-5,TGCGCCAGCAGTGAGCCCCCGCGCCTTAGCAATCAGCCCCAGCATTTT,CASSEPPRLSNQPQHF
TRBD1,TRBV5-1,.,TRBJ2-7,TGCGCCAGCAGTCAGGGGGACGCCTACGAGCAGTACTTC,CASSQGDAYEQYF
.,TRBV27,.,TRBJ1-6,TGTGCCAGCAGTTCCCTTATGTCGGGGGGCGCGGCACCCCTCCACTTT,CASSSLMSGGAAPLHF
.,TRBV5-6,.,TRBJ2-4,TGTGCCAGCAGCCCGACTTCCTTAGCCAAAAACATTCAGTACTTC,CASSPTSLAKNIQYF
.,TRBV9,.,TRBJ1-2,TGTGCCAGCAGCCCGTCGGGGCCGGGCGGCTACACCTTC,CASSPSGPGGYTF
.,TRBV12-3/TRBV12-4,once,TRBJ2-7,TGTGCCAGCAGTGATTATCAGCAGCAGTACTTC,CASSDYQQQYF
.,TRBV19,.,TRBJ1-1,TGTGCCAGTAGTATAGGCGCAGTTGCCTCAGAAGCTTTCTTT,CASSIGAVASEAFF
.,TRBV3-1,.,TRBJ1-5,TGTGCCAGCAGCCAAGACGGCGGTAGTGATCAGCCCCAGCATTTT,CASSQDGGSDQPQHF
.,TRBV20-1,.,TRBJ2-3,TGCAGCGTTGAACCCCCCGTGGGCAATACGCAGTATTTT,CSVEPPVGNTQYF
.,TRBV5-6,.,TRBJ2-7,TGTGCCAGCAGCTTGACCCCGGACAGAAACTCCTACGAGCAGTACTTC,CASSLTPDRNSYEQYF
TRBD1,TRBV7-9,.,TRBJ1-2,TGTGCCAGCAACCAACATATCGACGGGACAGGGGGCGAAAACACCTTC,CASNQHIDGTGGENTF
TRBD1,TRBV13,few,TRBJ2-7,TGTGCCAGCAGCTTATTTGGGGACAGCCCGTTGGACGAGCAGTACTTC,CASSLFGDSPLDEQYF
TRBD2,TRBV5-1,.,TRBJ2-5,TGCGCCAGCAGCTTGGCCCTAGCGGGAGGTGCAGAGACCCAGTACTTC,CASSLALAGGAETQYF
TRBD1,TRBV29-1,.,TRBJ1-2,TGCAGCGTGACGGACAGGGGAGGCTACACCTTC,CSVTDRGGYTF
TRBD1,TRBV6-2/TRBV6-3,.,TRBJ1-5,TGTGCCAGCTACGACGGACAGGGGGGTCAGCCCCAGCATTTT,CASYDGQGGQPQHF
.,TRBV13,.,TRBJ2-7,TGTGCCAGCAGCACTTACAGGAGCTCCTACGAGCAGTACTTC,CASSTYRSSYEQYF
.,TRBV13,.,TRBJ1-1,TGTGCCAGCAGTCGAGCGGTGGGGCTGAACACTGAAGCTTTCTTT,CASSRAVGLNTEAFF
.,TRBV6-5,.,TRBJ2-1,TGTGCCAGCAGTTATAACGACGGGACACCGCAGTTCTTC,CASSYNDGTPQFF
.,TRBV12-3/TRBV12-4,.,TRBJ1-1,TGTGCCAGCAGAAAGGGGAACACTGAAGCTTTCTTT,CASRKGNTEAFF
TRBD2,TRBV11-2,.,TRBJ2-5,TGTGCCAGCAGCTTACTCTCGCGGGAGCAATTAGATGAGACCCAGTACTTC,CASSLLSREQLDETQYF
.,TRBV3-1,.,TRBJ2-1,TGTGCCAGCAGAGACGGTTGGGGGAGCTCCTACAATGAGCAGTTCTTC,CASRDGWGSSYNEQFF
.,TRBV6-1,.,TRBJ2-7,TGTGCCAGCGAGGCACGCTTGACCTACGAGCAGTACTTC,CASEARLTYEQYF
TRBD2,TRBV20-1,.,TRBJ2-1,TGCAGTGCTAGGGTTCTAGCGGGAGGTGGCGATGAGCAGTTCTTC,CSARVLAGGGDEQFF
.,TRBV15,.,TRBJ2-1,TGTGCCACCAGCAGAGTAGGTGGTTACAATGAGCAGTTCTTC,CATSRVGGYNEQFF
.,TRBV7-9,.,TRBJ2-1,TGTGCCAGCAGCCCCACATCTCCTGGTGAGCAGTTCTTC,CASSPTSPGEQFF
TRBD2,TRBV11-2,.,TRBJ2-1,TGTGCCAGCAGCTTTACTAGCGGGGGGGCTCGTGAGCAGTTCTTC,CASSFTSGGAREQFF
.,TRBV5-6,.,TRBJ2-1,TGTGCCAGCAGCTTGCGCCATGAGCAGTTCTTC,CASSLRHEQFF
.,TRBV9,.,TRBJ1-2,TGTGCCAGCAGCGTAGATAGAACAGCCGATAACTATGGCTACACCTTC,CASSVDRTADNYGYTF
.,TRBV9,.,TRBJ1-2,TGTGCCAGCAGCGTAGATTCTGTTGATAATGGCTACACCTTC,CASSVDSVDNGYTF
TRBD2,TRBV3-1,.,TRBJ2-7,TGTGCCAGCAGCCAAGGTGAAGCGGGGGGGCCCTACGAGCAGTACTTC,CASSQGEAGGPYEQYF
.,TRBV7-2,once,TRBJ2-7,TGTGCCAGCAGCTTAGACATCGACTCCTACGAGCAGTACTTC,CASSLDIDSYEQYF
TRBD2,TRBV29-1,.,TRBJ2-1,TGCAGCGTTGACGGCGGGAGCGGGTACAATGAGCAGTTCTTC,CSVDGGSGYNEQFF
.,TRBV30,.,TRBJ2-6,TGTGCCTGGAGTGCGTCTGGGGCCAACGTCCTGACTTTC,CAWSASGANVLTF
.,TRBV9,.,TRBJ2-5,TGTGCCAGCAGCGTAGGGGGCGGTGCGTACCAAGAGACCCAGTACTTC,CASSVGGGAYQETQYF
TRBD2,TRBV12-3/TRBV12-4,.,TRBJ2-3,TGTGCCAGCAGGGGGGGACTAGCAGGGTCAGATACGCAGTATTTT,CASRGGLAGSDTQYF
TRBD2,TRBV2,.,TRBJ2-1,TGTGCCAGCAGTGAATATGCGGGAGGGCCTGGTGAGCAGTTCTTC,CASSEYAGGPGEQFF
.,TRBV30,.,TRBJ1-1,TGTGCCTGCGGGGGGGCCGAAGCTTTCTTT,CACGGAEAFF
.,TRBV6-1,.,TRBJ2-7,TGTGCCAGCAGCGTTGGGACAAGTTGGGAGCAGTACTTC,CASSVGTSWEQYF
.,TRBV7-9,.,TRBJ2-1,TGTGCCAGCAGCCTTCCTACCGGGGTGAGCTCCTACAATGAGCAGTTCTTC,CASSLPTGVSSYNEQFF
TRBD1,TRBV25-1,.,TRBJ2-5,TGTGCCAGCGGGGCCGGGACAGGGGGCCAAGAGACCCAGTACTTC,CASGAGTGGQETQYF
TRBD2,TRBV4-3,.,TRBJ2-7,TGCGCCAGCAGCCAAGGGGTCGGGACTAGCGGGAACGAGCAGTACTTC,CASSQGVGTSGNEQYF
.,TRBV6-6,.,TRBJ2-7,TGTGCCAGCAGTTTGGCTAGCGTCCACGAGCAGTACTTC,CASSLASVHEQYF
TRBD1,TRBV7-9,.,TRBJ2-2,TGTGCCAGCAGCCCAGGGGCTACAGGGGTGAACACCGGGGAGCTGTTTTTT,CASSPGATGVNTGELFF
TRBD1,TRBV19,once,TRBJ1-1,TGTGCCAGTACCCTGACAGGGGCCACTGAAGCTTTCTTT,CASTLTGATEAFF
.,TRBV2,.,TRBJ2-3,TGTGCCAGCCCGAACGAGAACACAGATACGCAGTATTTT,CASPNENTDTQYF
.,TRBV18,.,TRBJ2-7,TGTGCCAGCTCACTGGGGTCCCCACTCTACGAGCAGTACTTC,CASSLGSPLYEQYF
TRBD2,TRBV27,.,TRBJ2-1,TGTGCCAGCAGTTTATTGACTAGCGGGAGCAATGAGCAGTTCTTC,CASSLLTSGSNEQFF